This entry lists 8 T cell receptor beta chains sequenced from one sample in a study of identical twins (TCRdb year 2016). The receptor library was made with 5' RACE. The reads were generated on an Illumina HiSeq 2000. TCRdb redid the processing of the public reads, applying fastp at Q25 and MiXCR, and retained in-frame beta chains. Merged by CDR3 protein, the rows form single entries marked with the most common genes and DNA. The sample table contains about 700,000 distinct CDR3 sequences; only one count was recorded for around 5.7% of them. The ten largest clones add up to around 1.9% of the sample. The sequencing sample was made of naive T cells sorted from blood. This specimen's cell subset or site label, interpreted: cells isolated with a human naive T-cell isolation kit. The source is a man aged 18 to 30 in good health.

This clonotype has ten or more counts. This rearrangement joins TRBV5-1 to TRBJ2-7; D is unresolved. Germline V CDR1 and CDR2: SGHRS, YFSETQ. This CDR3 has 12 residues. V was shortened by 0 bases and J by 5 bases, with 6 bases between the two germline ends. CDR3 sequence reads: CASSLAADEQYF. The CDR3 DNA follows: TGCGCCAGCAGCTTGGCTGCCGACGAGCAGTACTTC.

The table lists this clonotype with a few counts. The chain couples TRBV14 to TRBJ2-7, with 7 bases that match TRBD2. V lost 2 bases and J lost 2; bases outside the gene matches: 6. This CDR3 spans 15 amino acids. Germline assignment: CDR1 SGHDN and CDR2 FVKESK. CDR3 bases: TGTGCCAGCAGCCAACCGGCTAGCGGAGCCTACGAGCAGTACTTC. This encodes CASSQPASGAYEQYF.

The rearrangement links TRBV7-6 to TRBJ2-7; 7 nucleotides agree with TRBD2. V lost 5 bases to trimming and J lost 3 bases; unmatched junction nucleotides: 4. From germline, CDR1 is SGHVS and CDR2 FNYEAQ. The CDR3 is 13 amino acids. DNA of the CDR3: TGTGCCAGCAGCGGGTGGGAGGGCTACGAGCAGTACTTC. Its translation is CASSGWEGYEQYF.

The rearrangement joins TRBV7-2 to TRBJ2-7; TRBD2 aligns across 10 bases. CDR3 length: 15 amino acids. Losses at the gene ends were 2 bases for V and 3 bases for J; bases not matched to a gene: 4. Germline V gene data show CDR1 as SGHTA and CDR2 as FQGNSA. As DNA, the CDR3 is TGTGCCAGCAGCTTAACTAGCGGGGTGGGCTACGAGCAGTACTTC. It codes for CASSLTSGVGYEQYF.

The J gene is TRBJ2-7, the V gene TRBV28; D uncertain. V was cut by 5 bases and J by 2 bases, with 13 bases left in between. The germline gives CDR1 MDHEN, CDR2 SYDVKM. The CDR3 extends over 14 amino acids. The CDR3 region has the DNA TGTGCCAGCAGTCCCCGTTGGCTTGCCTACGAGCAGTACTTC. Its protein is CASSPRWLAYEQYF.

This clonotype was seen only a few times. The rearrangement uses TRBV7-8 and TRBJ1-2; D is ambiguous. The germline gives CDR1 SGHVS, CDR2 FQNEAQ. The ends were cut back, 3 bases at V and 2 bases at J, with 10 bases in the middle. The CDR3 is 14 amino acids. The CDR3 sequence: CASSFSGQNYGYTF. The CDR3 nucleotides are TGTGCCAGCAGCTTTTCGGGCCAGAACTATGGCTACACCTTC.

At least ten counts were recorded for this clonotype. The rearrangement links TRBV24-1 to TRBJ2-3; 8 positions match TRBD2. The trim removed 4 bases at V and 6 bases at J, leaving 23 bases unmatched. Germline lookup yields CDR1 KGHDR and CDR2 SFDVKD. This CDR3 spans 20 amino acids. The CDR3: CATSDLDASTTGGPPDTQYF. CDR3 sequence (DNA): TGTGCCACCAGTGACTTGGATGCGAGCACGACGGGAGGGCCGCCCGATACGCAGTATTTT.

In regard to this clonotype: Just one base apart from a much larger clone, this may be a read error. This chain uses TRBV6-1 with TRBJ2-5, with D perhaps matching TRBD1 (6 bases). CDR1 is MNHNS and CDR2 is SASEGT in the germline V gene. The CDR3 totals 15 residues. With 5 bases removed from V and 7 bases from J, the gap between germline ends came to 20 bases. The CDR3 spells CASSTPGTRLWTQYF. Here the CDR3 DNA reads TGTGCCAGCAGTACGCCCGGGACAAGGTTGTGGACCCAGTACTTC.